This T cell receptor beta chain comes out of a study of human T cells and chemical hapten exposure (dated by TCRdb to 2020 to 2023). Study-level background: For sensitization, 2% DPC in acetone was applied to a roughly 2 cm by roughly 2 cm area of upper inner arm skin. Weekly therapeutic DPC doses were additionally applied to the scalp of patients throughout the roughly 23-week study period. Blood samples were taken from patients before sensitization (week 0) and then at 2, 6 and about 24 weeks after DPC sensitization. The study tracked peripheral blood TCR repertoire changes in vivo during primary and secondary sensitization to the hapten diphenylcyclopropenone (DPC) in alopecia patients. Libraries were combined into a pool for sequencing, and differences in TCR yield between samples came mainly from small differences in library volumes within the pool. The mostly female patient cohort included alopecia areata with under or over 50% scalp involvement, alopecia totalis and alopecia universalis. For TCR sequencing, blood came from over 25 alopecia patients at anywhere from one to four time points (pre-sensitization, 2, 6 and 24 weeks). Patch testing on the upper back used Finn chambers containing 0.01% DPC, with scoring done after 6 days according to International Contact Dermatitis Research Group standards.

The sample's time point label is to be understood as: patch test 2, 6 weeks after DPC sensitization. The intended sense of this specimen's treatment or condition label: therapeutic diphenylcyclopropenone sensitization with weekly scalp DPC. At each patch-test visit, blood was drawn before the patch test was applied. Patients were eligible if aged 18 to 70, diagnosed with alopecia and judged suitable for DPC therapy, and pregnant patients were excluded. Total RNA was extracted from unfractionated whole blood collected in Tempus Blood RNA tubes. The protocol used for the library was RACE. Sequenced using a NextSeq 500. During library preparation, unique molecular identifiers were attached to individual cDNA molecules so that TCRs could be counted quantitatively and reproducibly. From each blood RNA sample, both TCR alpha and TCR beta chains were sequenced. Per the original workflow: The median number of TCRs per sample was approximately 98,000, ranging from roughly 20,000 to 700,000. V, J and CDR3 annotation of the TCR reads was carried out using the Decombinator software suite. Every sample was subsampled to the same number of TCRs (28,000) for the PS versus PT1 abundance plots. Expanded TCRs were defined as absent before sensitization and observed at least eight times at the 2-week time point. The public reads were quality trimmed at Q25 with fastp and then assembled into clones with MiXCR by TCRdb, keeping productive beta chains. Every entry covers one CDR3 protein and lists the most common genes and DNA from its rows. What appears here as the V and J calls and clone size reflects TCRdb's work, not the paper's. The sample yields some 80,000 distinct CDR3 sequences; around a tenth were counted once. The ten largest clones represent around 1.5% of the sample.

The germline V gene specifies MNHEY as CDR1 and SVGAGI as CDR2. V and J are truncated by 0 bases and 1 base respectively, leaving an intervening sequence of 12 bases. From the cysteine through the phenylalanine, the CDR3 covers 16 amino acids. Only the CDR3 DNA stays, 48 bases, in frame from base 1. What the work shows at the level of the full study, not this receptor alone: Because all patients had alopecia, a presumed autoimmune disease, the immune response of the patients might differ from that of healthy individuals. After repeated subsampling, changes were observed in the strength of the expansion versus patch-test correlation and in the threshold at which the correlation became significant. The number of PT1 expanded TCRs positively correlated with patch test score, significant at thresholds 8, 16 and 32 but not 4. Expanded TCRs formed significantly more large CDR3 similarity clusters than pre-sensitization or healthy control sets, consistent with antigen-driven responses. DPC sensitization did not change the number of TCRs with a frequency above 1 in 1000, and there was no evidence of changes in global repertoire structure.

Notes on this clonotype: This receptor's antigen is unknown. Base qualities are missing; no much larger clone stands one base away.

Recombination linked TRBV6-5 to TRBJ2-5; the D gene assignment is perhaps TRBD1 or TRBD2, with each matching 6 bases. Sequenced material: whole blood, taken in connection with sensitization to the hapten diphenylcyclopropenone (DPC). This receptor was taken from a man between 18 and 35 years old with alopecia areata. Some clones in this sample may be carry-over from other donors' samples. The DNA is as follows: TGTGCCAGCAGTTACTCTACCGGGGGCCCCCAAGAGACCCAGTACTTC. Its product reads: CASSYSTGGPQETQYF.